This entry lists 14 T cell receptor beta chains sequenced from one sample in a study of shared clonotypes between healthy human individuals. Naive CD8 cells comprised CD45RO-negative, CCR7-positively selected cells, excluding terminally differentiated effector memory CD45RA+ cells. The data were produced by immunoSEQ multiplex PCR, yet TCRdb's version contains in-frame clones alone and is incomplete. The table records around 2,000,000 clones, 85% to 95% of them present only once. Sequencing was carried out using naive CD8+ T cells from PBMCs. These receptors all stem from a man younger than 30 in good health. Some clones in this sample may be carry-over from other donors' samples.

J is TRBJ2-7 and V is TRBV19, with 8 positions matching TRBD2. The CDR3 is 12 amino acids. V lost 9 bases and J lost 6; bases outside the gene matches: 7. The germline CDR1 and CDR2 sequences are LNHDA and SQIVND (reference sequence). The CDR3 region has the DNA TGTGCCAGCTCACGGGAGGGGGGCGAGCAGTACTTC. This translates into CASSREGGEQYF. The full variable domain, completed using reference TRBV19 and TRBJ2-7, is DGGITQSPKYLFRKEGQNVTLSCEQNLNHDAMYWYRQDPGQGLRLIYYSQIVNDFQKGDIAEGYSVSREKKESFPLTVTSAQKNPTAFYLCASSREGGEQYFGPGTRLTVT.

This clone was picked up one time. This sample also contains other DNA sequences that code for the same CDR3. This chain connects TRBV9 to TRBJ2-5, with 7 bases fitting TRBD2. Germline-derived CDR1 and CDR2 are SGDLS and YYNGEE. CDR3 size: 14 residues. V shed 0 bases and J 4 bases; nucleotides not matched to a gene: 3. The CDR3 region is CASSVGGSGETQYF. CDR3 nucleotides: TGTGCCAGCAGCGTAGGCGGGAGTGGAGAGACCCAGTACTTC.

The CDR3 nucleotides are TGTGCCAGTAGTATAGATGAGACTAGCGGATTGCCCGGGGAGCTGTTTTTT. Translating gives CASSIDETSGLPGELFF. The rearrangement joins TRBV19 to TRBJ2-2, with 9 bases identical to TRBD2. The CDR3 spans 17 residues. Per germline, CDR1 LNHDA and CDR2 SQIVND (reference sequence). V dropped 0 bases and J dropped 6; count of bases not matched to a gene: 8.

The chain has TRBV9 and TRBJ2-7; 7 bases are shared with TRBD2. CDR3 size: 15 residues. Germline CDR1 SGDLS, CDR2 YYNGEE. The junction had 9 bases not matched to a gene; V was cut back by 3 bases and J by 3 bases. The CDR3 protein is CASSAVGTNRYEQYF. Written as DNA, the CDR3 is TGTGCCAGCAGCGCGGTCGGGACTAACCGCTACGAGCAGTACTTC. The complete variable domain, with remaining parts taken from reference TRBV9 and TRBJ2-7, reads DSGVTQTPKHLITATGQRVTLRCSPRSGDLSVYWYQQSLDQGLQFLIQYYNGEERAKGNILERFSAQQFPDLHSELNLSSLELGDSALYFCASSAVGTNRYEQYFGPGTRLTVT.

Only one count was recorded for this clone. The CDR3 loop reads CASSLAGIREQFF. The CDR3 DNA follows: TGTGCCAGCAGCCTAGCGGGAATTCGGGAGCAGTTCTTC. The chain joins TRBV9 to TRBJ2-1; 9 nucleotides match TRBD2. CDR1 SGDLS and CDR2 YYNGEE come from the germline V gene. CDR3 length equals 13 residues. Trimming at V came to 4 bases and at J to 10 bases, leaving 6 bases not matched to a gene. Based on the CDR3 plus reference TRBV9 and TRBJ2-1, the full variable domain is DSGVTQTPKHLITATGQRVTLRCSPRSGDLSVYWYQQSLDQGLQFLIQYYNGEERAKGNILERFSAQQFPDLHSELNLSSLELGDSALYFCASSLAGIREQFFGPGTRLTVL.

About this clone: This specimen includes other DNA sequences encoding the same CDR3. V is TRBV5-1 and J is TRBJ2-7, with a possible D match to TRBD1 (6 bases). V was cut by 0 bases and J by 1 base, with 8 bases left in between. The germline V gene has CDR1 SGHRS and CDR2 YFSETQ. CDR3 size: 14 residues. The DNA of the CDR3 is TGCGCCAGCAGCTTGGGAGGGGGTTCCTACGAGCAGTACTTC. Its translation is CASSLGGGSYEQYF.

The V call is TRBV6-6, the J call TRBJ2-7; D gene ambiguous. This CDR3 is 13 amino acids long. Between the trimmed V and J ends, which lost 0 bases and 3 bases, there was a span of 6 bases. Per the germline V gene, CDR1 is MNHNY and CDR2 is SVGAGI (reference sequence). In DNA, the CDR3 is TGTGCCAGCAGTTACTCGAACGACTACGAGCAGTACTTC. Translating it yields CASSYSNDYEQYF.

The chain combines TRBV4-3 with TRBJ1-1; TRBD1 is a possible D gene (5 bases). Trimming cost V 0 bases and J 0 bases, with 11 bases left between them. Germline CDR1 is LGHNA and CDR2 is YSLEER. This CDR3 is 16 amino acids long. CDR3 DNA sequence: TGCGCCAGCAGCCAAGATTTGGCGACAGTGAACACTGAAGCTTTCTTT. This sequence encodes CASSQDLATVNTEAFF.

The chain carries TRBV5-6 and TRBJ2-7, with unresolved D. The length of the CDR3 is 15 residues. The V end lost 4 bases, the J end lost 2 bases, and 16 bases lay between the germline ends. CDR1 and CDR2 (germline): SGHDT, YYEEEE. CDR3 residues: CASSLIQEYTYEQYF. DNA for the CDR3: TGTGCCAGCAGCCTGATCCAGGAATATACCTACGAGCAGTACTTC.

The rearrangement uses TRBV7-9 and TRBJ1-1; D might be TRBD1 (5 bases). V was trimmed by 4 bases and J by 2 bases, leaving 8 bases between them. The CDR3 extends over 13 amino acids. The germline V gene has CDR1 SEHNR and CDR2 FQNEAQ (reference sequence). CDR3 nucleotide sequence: TGTGCCAGCAGCTCCGACAGTAACACTGAAGCTTTCTTT. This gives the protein CASSSDSNTEAFF.

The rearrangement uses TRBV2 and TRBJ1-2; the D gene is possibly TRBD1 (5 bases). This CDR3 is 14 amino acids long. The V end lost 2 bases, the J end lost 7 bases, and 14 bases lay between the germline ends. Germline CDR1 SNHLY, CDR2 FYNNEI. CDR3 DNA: TGTGCCAGCAGTGAAAATCCTAGGGGTAGTGGCTACACCTTC. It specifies CASSENPRGSGYTF. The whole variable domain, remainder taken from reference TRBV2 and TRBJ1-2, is EPEVTQTPSHQVTQMGQEVILRCVPISNHLYFYWYRQILGQKVEFLVSFYNNEISEKSEIFDDQFSVERPDGSNFTLKIRSTKLEDSAMYFCASSENPRGSGYTFGSGTRLTVV.

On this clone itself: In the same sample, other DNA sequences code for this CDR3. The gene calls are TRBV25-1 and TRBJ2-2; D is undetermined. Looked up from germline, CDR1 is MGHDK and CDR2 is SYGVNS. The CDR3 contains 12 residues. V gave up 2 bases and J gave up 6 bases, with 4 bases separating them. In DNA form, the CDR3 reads TGTGCCAGCAGTGAAGTGGCCGGGGAGCTGTTTTTT. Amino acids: CASSEVAGELFF.

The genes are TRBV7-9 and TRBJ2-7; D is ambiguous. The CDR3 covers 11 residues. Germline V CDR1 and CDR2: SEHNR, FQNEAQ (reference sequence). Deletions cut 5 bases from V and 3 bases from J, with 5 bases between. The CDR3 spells CASSTHYEQYF. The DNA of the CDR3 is TGTGCCAGCAGCACCCACTACGAGCAGTACTTC.

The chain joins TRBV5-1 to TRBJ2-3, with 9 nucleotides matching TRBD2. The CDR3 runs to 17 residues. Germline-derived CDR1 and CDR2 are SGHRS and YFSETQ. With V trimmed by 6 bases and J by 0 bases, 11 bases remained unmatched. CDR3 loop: CASKGTSGPTSTDTQYF. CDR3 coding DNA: TGCGCCAGCAAGGGTACTAGCGGGCCGACCAGCACAGATACGCAGTATTTT.